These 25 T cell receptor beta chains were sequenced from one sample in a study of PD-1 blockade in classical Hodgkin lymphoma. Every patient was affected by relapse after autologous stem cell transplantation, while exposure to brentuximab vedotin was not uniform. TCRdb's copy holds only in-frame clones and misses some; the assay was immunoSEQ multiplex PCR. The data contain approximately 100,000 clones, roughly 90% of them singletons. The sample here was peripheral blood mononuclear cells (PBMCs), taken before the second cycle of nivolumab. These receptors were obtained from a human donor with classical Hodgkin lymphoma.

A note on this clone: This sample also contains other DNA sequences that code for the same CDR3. The CDR3 bases are TGTGCCAGCAGTTTAGGGGACAGGGGGTACGAGCAGTACTTC. Protein sequence: CASSLGDRGYEQYF. The J gene is TRBJ2-7, the V gene TRBV27, with 11 bases matching TRBD1. Unmatched junction bases numbered 1, after V lost 2 bases and J lost 4 bases. CDR3 length equals 14 residues. CDR1 is MNHEY and CDR2 is SMNVEV in the germline V gene (reference sequence).

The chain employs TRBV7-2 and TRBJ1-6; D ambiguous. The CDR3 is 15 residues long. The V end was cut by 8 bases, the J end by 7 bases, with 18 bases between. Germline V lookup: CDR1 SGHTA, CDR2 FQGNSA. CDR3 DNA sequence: TGTGCCAGCGGCCCGCCTCCCGCATTCAATTCACCCCTCCACTTT. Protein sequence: CASGPPPAFNSPLHF.

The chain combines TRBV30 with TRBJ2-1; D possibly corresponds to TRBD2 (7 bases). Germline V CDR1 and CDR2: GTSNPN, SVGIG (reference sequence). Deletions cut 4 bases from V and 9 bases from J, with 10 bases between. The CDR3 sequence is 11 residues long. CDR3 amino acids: CAWNGGAEQFF. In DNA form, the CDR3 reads TGTGCCTGGAATGGGGGGGCTGAGCAGTTCTTC.

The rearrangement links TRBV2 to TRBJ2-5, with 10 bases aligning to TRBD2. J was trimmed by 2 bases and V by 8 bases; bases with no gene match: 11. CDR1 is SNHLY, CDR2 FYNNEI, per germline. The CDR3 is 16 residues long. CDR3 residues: CASPEGLAGVQETQYF. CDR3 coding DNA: TGTGCCAGCCCCGAGGGGCTAGCGGGGGTACAAGAGACCCAGTACTTC.

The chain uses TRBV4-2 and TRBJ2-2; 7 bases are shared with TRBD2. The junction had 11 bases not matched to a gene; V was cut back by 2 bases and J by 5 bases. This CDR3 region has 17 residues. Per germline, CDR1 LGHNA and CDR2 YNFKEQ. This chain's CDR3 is CASSQRSSGATTGELFF. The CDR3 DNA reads TGTGCCAGCAGCCAACGTTCAAGCGGGGCGACTACCGGGGAGCTGTTTTTT.

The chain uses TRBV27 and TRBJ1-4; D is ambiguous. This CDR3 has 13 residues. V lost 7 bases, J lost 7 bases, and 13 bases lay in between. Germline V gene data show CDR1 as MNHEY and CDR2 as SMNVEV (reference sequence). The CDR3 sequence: CASTWQHGEKLFF. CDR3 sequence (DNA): TGTGCCAGCACCTGGCAACATGGTGAAAAACTGTTTTTT.

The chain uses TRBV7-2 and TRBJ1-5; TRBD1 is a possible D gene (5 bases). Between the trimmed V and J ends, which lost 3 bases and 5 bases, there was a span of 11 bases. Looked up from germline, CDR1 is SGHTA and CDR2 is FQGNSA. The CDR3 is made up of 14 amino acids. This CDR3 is CASSFWGVDQPQHF. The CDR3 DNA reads TGTGCCAGCAGCTTTTGGGGGGTGGATCAGCCCCAGCATTTT.

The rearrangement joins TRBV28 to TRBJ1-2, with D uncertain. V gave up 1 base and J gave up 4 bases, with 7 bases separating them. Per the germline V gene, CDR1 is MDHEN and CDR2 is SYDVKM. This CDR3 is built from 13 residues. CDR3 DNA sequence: TGTGCCAGCAGTTTATCGCCGAGCTATGGCTACACCTTC. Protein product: CASSLSPSYGYTF.

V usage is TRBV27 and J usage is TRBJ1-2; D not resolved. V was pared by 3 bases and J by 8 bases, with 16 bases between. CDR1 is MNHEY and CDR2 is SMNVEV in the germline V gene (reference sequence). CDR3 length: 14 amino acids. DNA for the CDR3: TGTGCCAGCAGTTTCCGGGAGGGTCGGAAGGGCTACACCTTC. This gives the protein CASSFREGRKGYTF.

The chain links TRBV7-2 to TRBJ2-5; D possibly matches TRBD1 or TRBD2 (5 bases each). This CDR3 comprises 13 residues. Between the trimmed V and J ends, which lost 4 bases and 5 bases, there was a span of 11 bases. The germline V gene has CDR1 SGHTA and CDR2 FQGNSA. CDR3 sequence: CASSSGRIETQYF. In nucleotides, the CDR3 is TGTGCCAGCAGCTCGGGACGTATCGAGACCCAGTACTTC.

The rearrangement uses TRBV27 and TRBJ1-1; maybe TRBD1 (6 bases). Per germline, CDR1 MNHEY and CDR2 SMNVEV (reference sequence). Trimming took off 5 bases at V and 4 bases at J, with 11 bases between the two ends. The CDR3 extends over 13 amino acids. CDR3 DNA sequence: TGTGCCAGCAGTGCCTACAGGGCCACTGAAGCTTTCTTT. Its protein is CASSAYRATEAFF.

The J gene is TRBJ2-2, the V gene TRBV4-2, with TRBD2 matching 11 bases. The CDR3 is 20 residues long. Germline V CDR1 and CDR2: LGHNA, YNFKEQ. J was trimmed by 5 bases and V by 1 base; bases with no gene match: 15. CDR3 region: CASSQALGSGGAGGTGELFF. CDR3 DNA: TGTGCCAGCAGCCAAGCTTTGGGTAGCGGGGGGGCCGGAGGGACCGGGGAGCTGTTTTTT.

The CDR3 reads CASSPTSGGQETQYF. In nucleotides, the CDR3 is TGTGCCAGTAGCCCGACTAGCGGGGGCCAAGAGACCCAGTACTTC. The chain has TRBV19 and TRBJ2-5; TRBD2 matches 12 bases. CDR3 length: 15 residues. After removal of 6 bases from V and 1 base from J, the junction contained 3 bases not matched to a gene. Germline CDR1 is LNHDA and CDR2 is SQIVND (reference sequence).

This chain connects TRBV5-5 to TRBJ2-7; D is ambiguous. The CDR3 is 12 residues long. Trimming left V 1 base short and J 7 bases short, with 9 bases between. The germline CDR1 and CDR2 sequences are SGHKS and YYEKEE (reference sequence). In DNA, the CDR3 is TGTGCCAGCAGCTTGAACCCAAGGGAGCAGTACTTC. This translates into CASSLNPREQYF.

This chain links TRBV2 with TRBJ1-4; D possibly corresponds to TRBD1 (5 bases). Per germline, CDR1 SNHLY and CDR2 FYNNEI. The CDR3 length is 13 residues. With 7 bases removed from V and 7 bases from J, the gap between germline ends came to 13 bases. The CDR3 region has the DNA TGTGCCAGCATCAGGGACTCCAGTGAAAAACTGTTTTTT. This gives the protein CASIRDSSEKLFF.

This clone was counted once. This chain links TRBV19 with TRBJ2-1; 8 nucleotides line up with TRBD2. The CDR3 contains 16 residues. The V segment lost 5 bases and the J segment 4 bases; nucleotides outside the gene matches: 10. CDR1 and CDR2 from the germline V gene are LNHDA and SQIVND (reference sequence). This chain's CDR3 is CASSVVGGVRYNEQFF. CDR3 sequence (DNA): TGTGCCAGTAGTGTAGTCGGGGGGGTCCGGTACAATGAGCAGTTCTTC. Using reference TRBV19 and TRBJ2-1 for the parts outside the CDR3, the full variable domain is DGGITQSPKYLFRKEGQNVTLSCEQNLNHDAMYWYRQDPGQGLRLIYYSQIVNDFQKGDIAEGYSVSREKKESFPLTVTSAQKNPTAFYLCASSVVGGVRYNEQFFGPGTRLTVL.

The CDR3 sequence is CASSGEWGTGVTGELFF. CDR3 sequence (DNA): TGTGCCAGCAGTGGGGAATGGGGGACAGGGGTCACCGGGGAGCTGTTTTTT. The chain uses TRBV25-1 and TRBJ2-2; 10 bases agree with TRBD1. Trimming took 4 bases from V and 4 from J; bases not matched to a gene: 9. The CDR3 is made up of 17 amino acids. Germline V gives CDR1 MGHDK, CDR2 SYGVNS.

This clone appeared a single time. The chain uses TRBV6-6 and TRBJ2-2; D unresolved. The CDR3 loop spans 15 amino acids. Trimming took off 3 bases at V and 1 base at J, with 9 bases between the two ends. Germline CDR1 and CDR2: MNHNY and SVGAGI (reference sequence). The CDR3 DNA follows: TGTGCCAGCAGTTATTTAGAGGTGAACACCGGGGAGCTGTTTTTT. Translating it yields CASSYLEVNTGELFF.

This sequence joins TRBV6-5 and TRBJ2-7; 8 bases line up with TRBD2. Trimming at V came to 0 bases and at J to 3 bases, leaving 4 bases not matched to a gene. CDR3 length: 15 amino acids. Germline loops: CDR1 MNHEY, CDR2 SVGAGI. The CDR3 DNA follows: TGTGCCAGCAGTTACTCTAGCGGGATATTCTACGAGCAGTACTTC. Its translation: CASSYSSGIFYEQYF.

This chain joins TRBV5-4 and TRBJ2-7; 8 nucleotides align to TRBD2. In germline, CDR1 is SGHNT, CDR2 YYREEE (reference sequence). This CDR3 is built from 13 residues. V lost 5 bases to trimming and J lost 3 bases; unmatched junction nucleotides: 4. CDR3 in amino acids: CASSALADYEQYF. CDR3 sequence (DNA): TGTGCCAGCAGTGCACTAGCGGACTACGAGCAGTACTTC.

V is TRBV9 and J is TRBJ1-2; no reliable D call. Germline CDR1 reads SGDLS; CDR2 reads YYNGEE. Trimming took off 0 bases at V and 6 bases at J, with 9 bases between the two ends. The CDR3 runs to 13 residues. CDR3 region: CASSVEDRDGYTF. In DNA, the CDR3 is TGTGCCAGCAGCGTAGAGGACCGTGATGGCTACACCTTC. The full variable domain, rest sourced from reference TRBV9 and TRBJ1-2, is DSGVTQTPKHLITATGQRVTLRCSPRSGDLSVYWYQQSLDQGLQFLIQYYNGEERAKGNILERFSAQQFPDLHSELNLSSLELGDSALYFCASSVEDRDGYTFGSGTRLTVV.

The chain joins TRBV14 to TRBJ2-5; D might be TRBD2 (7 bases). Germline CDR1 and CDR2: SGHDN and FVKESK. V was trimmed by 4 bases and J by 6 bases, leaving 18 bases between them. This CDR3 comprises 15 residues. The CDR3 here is CASSPRRGGPQTQYF. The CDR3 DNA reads TGTGCCAGCAGCCCCCGAAGGGGGGGCCCACAGACCCAGTACTTC.

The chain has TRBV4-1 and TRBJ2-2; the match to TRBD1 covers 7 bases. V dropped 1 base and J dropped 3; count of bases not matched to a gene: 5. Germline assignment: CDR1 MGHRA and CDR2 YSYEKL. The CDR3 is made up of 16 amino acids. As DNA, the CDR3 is TGCGCCAGCAGCCAAGGCAACAGGGGAGACACCGGGGAGCTGTTTTTT. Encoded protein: CASSQGNRGDTGELFF.

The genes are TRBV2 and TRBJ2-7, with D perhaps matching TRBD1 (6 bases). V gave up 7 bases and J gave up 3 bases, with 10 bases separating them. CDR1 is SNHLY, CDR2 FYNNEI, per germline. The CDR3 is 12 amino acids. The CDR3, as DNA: TGTGCCAGCACGAAGGACAGCTACGAGCAGTACTTC. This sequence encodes CASTKDSYEQYF.

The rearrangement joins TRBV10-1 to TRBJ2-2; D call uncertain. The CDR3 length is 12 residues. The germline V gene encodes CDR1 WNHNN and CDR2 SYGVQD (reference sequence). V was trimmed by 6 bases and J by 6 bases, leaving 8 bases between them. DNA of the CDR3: TGCGCCAGCAGCCGCGGACCCGGGGAGCTGTTTTTT. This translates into CASSRGPGELFF.